Included here is one T cell receptor beta chain sequence, with context. The record originates from a study of blood T cell repertoires in COVID-19. Profiled with immunoSEQ multiplex PCR; TCRdb holds only in-frame clones, not every one. Among approximately 31,000 clones listed, roughly 89% were seen once. This CDR3 comprises 15 residues. The germline gives CDR1 MNHEY, CDR2 SVGAGI. V shed 4 bases, J shed 4 bases, and the junction held 2 bases outside the gene matches. This chain links TRBV6-5 with TRBJ2-5, with TRBD2 identical over 14 bases. This receptor was identified in a man in his sixties or seventies with active COVID-19. The sequenced sample was peripheral blood. The CDR3 region is CASSWGLAGVETQYF. CDR3 in DNA: TGTGCCAGCAGTTGGGGACTAGCGGGAGTAGAGACCCAGTACTTC.